The 29 T cell receptor beta chains in this list originate from one sample, sequenced in a study of T cell responses to AZD1222 COVID-19 vaccine. TCRdb keeps only in-frame clones here, not all; method: immunoSEQ multiplex PCR. The sample lists about 180,000 clones, just under 95% occurring once. The sequencing used peripheral blood, collected 28 days after the second dose of the MenACWY control vaccine. The receptor source for this set is an adult who received the MenACWY meningococcal vaccine as a control.

The chain carries TRBV2 and TRBJ1-4; 8 bases line up with TRBD1. J was trimmed by 3 bases and V by 6 bases; bases with no gene match: 3. The germline V gene encodes CDR1 SNHLY and CDR2 FYNNEI. The CDR3 is 14 residues long. CDR3 DNA: TGTGCCAGCAGATTACAGGGGGCTAATGAAAAACTGTTTTTT. This gives the protein CASRLQGANEKLFF.

The chain recombines TRBV19 with TRBJ1-5, with a weak D call TRBD1 (5 bases). V lost 1 base to trimming and J lost 4 bases, with 11 bases between them. Looked up from germline, CDR1 is LNHDA and CDR2 is SQIVND (reference sequence). The CDR3 covers 15 residues. CDR3 region: CASSIGGRVNQPQHF. The CDR3 region has the DNA TGTGCCAGTAGTATAGGGGGCAGGGTTAATCAGCCCCAGCATTTT.

V gene TRBV6-5 combines with J gene TRBJ2-7; 9 positions match TRBD1. This CDR3 spans 16 amino acids. With 0 bases clipped from V and 6 bases from J, the junction kept 9 bases outside the gene matches. The germline CDR1 and CDR2 sequences are MNHEY and SVGAGI. DNA of the CDR3: TGTGCCAGCAGTTACTCAAGCGGGACAGGGAATAGCGAGCAGTACTTC. This translates into CASSYSSGTGNSEQYF.

The chain links TRBV2 to TRBJ1-1; D ambiguous. CDR1 is SNHLY, CDR2 FYNNEI, per germline. The CDR3 consists of 16 residues. V was trimmed by 0 bases and J by 1 base, leaving 12 bases between them. CDR3 residues: CASSEAANSGNTEAFF. In DNA, the CDR3 is TGTGCCAGCAGTGAAGCGGCTAACTCCGGGAACACTGAAGCTTTCTTT.

DNA for the CDR3: TGTGCCAGCAGTTTAAGCTATTCAGGTTATCAGCCCCAGCATTTT. Protein product: CASSLSYSGYQPQHF. The V and J genes are TRBV27 and TRBJ1-5; D remains ambiguous. Germline-derived CDR1 and CDR2 are MNHEY and SMNVEV (reference sequence). V was cut by 2 bases and J by 5 bases, with 13 bases left in between. This CDR3 contains 15 residues.

In DNA, the CDR3 is TGCGCCAGCAGCCAAGAACCCGGTTTGGAGACCCAGTACTTC. Translated: CASSQEPGLETQYF. J is TRBJ2-5 and V is TRBV4-1; D gene unclear. This CDR3 has 14 residues. Between the trimmed V and J ends, which lost 0 bases and 5 bases, there was a span of 10 bases. CDR1 is MGHRA and CDR2 is YSYEKL in the germline V gene.

This chain uses TRBV28 with TRBJ1-1, with a weak D call TRBD1 (5 bases). V lost 5 bases to trimming and J lost 2 bases, with 15 bases between them. This CDR3 region has 15 residues. Germline V lookup: CDR1 MDHEN, CDR2 SYDVKM. The chain's CDR3 is CASSPSPDRNTEAFF. The CDR3 bases are TGTGCCAGCAGTCCTAGCCCCGACAGAAACACTGAAGCTTTCTTT. Filled out from reference TRBV28 and TRBJ1-1, the complete variable domain reads DVKVTQSSRYLVKRTGEKVFLECVQDMDHENMFWYRQDPGLGLRLIYFSYDVKMKEKGDIPEGYSVSREKKERFSLILESASTNQTSMYLCASSPSPDRNTEAFFGQGTRLTVV.

V is TRBV4-1 and J is TRBJ1-3, with a weak D call TRBD1 (6 bases). V was clipped by 1 base and J by 0 bases, with 10 bases between them. Germline assignment: CDR1 MGHRA and CDR2 YSYEKL. This CDR3 comprises 16 residues. In nucleotides, the CDR3 is TGCGCCAGCAGCCAAGGGACAGCTCTCTCTGGAAACACCATATATTTT. Protein sequence: CASSQGTALSGNTIYF.

The genes are TRBV5-4 and TRBJ2-1; 7 bases are a match to TRBD1. This CDR3 has 16 residues. J lost 4 bases, V lost 2 bases, and 9 bases had no gene match. The V gene's germline CDR1 is SGHNT and CDR2 YYREEE (reference sequence). As DNA, the CDR3 is TGTGCCAGCAGCTTACTTTCGCGACAGGGTTACAATGAGCAGTTCTTC. Protein sequence: CASSLLSRQGYNEQFF.

The chain combines TRBV19 with TRBJ1-5; D is unclear. V gave up 2 bases and J gave up 0 bases, with 11 bases separating them. Germline CDR1 and CDR2: LNHDA and SQIVND (reference sequence). The CDR3 has 16 amino acids. In DNA, the CDR3 is TGTGCCAGTAGTATAACAGCGACTAATAGCAATCAGCCCCAGCATTTT. Amino acid sequence: CASSITATNSNQPQHF.

The table lists this clone with a count of one. The chain carries TRBV19 and TRBJ1-2; 9 bases map to TRBD1. Unmatched junction bases numbered 10, after V lost 7 bases and J lost 4 bases. The CDR3 totals 15 residues. Germline V gene sequence: CDR1 LNHDA, CDR2 SQIVND (reference sequence). For the CDR3, the DNA is TGTGCCAGTACCCCGGACAGGGGCGGTGGCTATGGCTACACCTTC. Translating it yields CASTPDRGGGYGYTF. Filled out from reference TRBV19 and TRBJ1-2, the complete variable domain reads DGGITQSPKYLFRKEGQNVTLSCEQNLNHDAMYWYRQDPGQGLRLIYYSQIVNDFQKGDIAEGYSVSREKKESFPLTVTSAQKNPTAFYLCASTPDRGGGYGYTFGSGTRLTVV.

CDR3 DNA sequence: TGTGCCAGCAGTTTGTCGGGTCTGTCCCTCCACTTT. As protein: CASSLSGLSLHF. The chain recombines TRBV12-3 or TRBV12-4 with TRBJ1-6; D remains ambiguous. There are 12 residues in the CDR3. V lost 3 bases, J lost 14 bases, and 11 bases lay in between.

A word on this clone: The sample carries other DNA sequences with the same CDR3. This chain links TRBV28 with TRBJ1-6; D unresolved. V was pared by 2 bases and J by 4 bases, with 6 bases between. The CDR3 consists of 14 residues. Germline V CDR1 and CDR2: MDHEN, SYDVKM. The CDR3 loop reads CASSLRGYNSPLHF. CDR3 nucleotide sequence: TGTGCCAGCAGTTTAAGAGGGTATAATTCACCCCTCCACTTT.

The chain employs TRBV27 and TRBJ2-1; D is ambiguous. The CDR3 extends over 13 amino acids. Germline values: CDR1 MNHEY, CDR2 SMNVEV (reference sequence). Trimming stripped 3 bases from V and 4 bases from J, with 7 bases between. CDR3 in DNA: TGTGCCAGCAGTTTTGGCCCTTACAATGAGCAGTTCTTC. This translates into CASSFGPYNEQFF.

The chain combines TRBV15 with TRBJ2-6, with TRBD1 identical over 7 bases. V shed 9 bases, J shed 0 bases, and the junction held 8 bases outside the gene matches. Germline V gives CDR1 LNHNV, CDR2 YYDKDF (reference sequence). The CDR3 consists of 16 residues. CDR3 residues: CATWDSASSGANVLTF. CDR3 nucleotides: TGTGCCACTTGGGACAGCGCCAGCTCTGGGGCCAACGTCCTGACTTTC.

The J gene is TRBJ2-3, the V gene TRBV3-1 (or the pseudogene TRBV3-2); D is possibly TRBD2 (7 bases). In germline, CDR1 is LGHDT, CDR2 YNNKEL (reference sequence). The CDR3 is 15 amino acids. V lost 4 bases and J lost 3, with 14 bases in between. This chain's CDR3 is CASSLLEGGTDTQYF. The DNA of the CDR3 is TGTGCCAGCAGCCTGCTGGAGGGGGGGACAGATACGCAGTATTTT.

V and J are TRBV19 and TRBJ1-2; 9 bases are shared with TRBD1. Germline lookup yields CDR1 LNHDA and CDR2 SQIVND (reference sequence). The CDR3 spans 13 residues. V lost 5 bases, J lost 7 bases, and 5 bases stayed unmatched. CDR3 nucleotides: TGTGCCAGTAGTTCGGGGACAGGGAGTGGCTACACCTTC. It yields the protein CASSSGTGSGYTF.

The chain is built from TRBV28 and TRBJ2-5; 12 bases align to TRBD2. Germline assignment: CDR1 MDHEN and CDR2 SYDVKM. V was pared by 7 bases and J by 2 bases, with 8 bases of the junction left unmatched. This CDR3 has 16 amino acids. In DNA, the CDR3 is TGTGCCAGCACCCCCCGAGGACTAGCGGGGCAAGAGACCCAGTACTTC. It specifies CASTPRGLAGQETQYF.

V usage is TRBV11-2 and J usage is TRBJ1-2; D might be TRBD1 (5 bases). Germline-derived CDR1 and CDR2 are SGHAT and FQNNGV. The V end lost 2 bases, the J end lost 14 bases, and 18 bases lay between the germline ends. The CDR3 consists of 13 residues. The CDR3 region is CASSLTENWGLTF. CDR3 DNA: TGTGCCAGCAGCTTAACTGAGAATTGGGGCCTGACCTTC.

This chain connects TRBV5-6 to TRBJ1-2; a possible D gene is TRBD1 (5 bases). The germline CDR1 and CDR2 sequences are SGHDT and YYEEEE. V was shortened by 0 bases and J by 8 bases, with 17 bases between the two germline ends. The length of the CDR3 is 15 residues. CDR3 loop: CASSLEWGEGDGYTF. The CDR3 nucleotides read TGTGCCAGCAGCTTGGAATGGGGGGAAGGGGACGGCTACACCTTC.

With respect to this clone: One end of the junction is discordant with germline, which a read error may explain. This chain connects TRBV2 to TRBJ1-4, with a weak D call TRBD1 (6 bases). The V gene's germline CDR1 is SNHLY and CDR2 FYNNEI. This CDR3 region has 15 residues. CDR3 bases: TGTGCCAGCAGCGAAGCACAGGGAACTAATGAAAAACTGTTTTTT. Translation: CASSEAQGTNEKLFF.

The rearrangement joins TRBV18 to TRBJ1-2; D is ambiguous. The ends were cut back, 2 bases at V and 5 bases at J, with 15 bases in the middle. CDR3 length equals 15 residues. Germline V gene data show CDR1 as KGHSH and CDR2 as LQKENI. CDR3 nucleotides: TGTGCCAGCTCACCAGTGGAGGTCGGGATATATGGCTACACCTTC. Its translation is CASSPVEVGIYGYTF. Filled out from reference TRBV18 and TRBJ1-2, the complete variable domain reads NAGVMQNPRHLVRRRGQEARLRCSPMKGHSHVYWYRQLPEEGLKFMVYLQKENIIDESGMPKERFSAEFPKEGPSILRIQQVVRGDSAAYFCASSPVEVGIYGYTFGSGTRLTVV.

The chain combines TRBV9 with TRBJ1-5, with D possibly TRBD1 on 5 matching bases. Trimming left V 4 bases short and J 0 bases short, with 11 bases between. Germline V gene data show CDR1 as SGDLS and CDR2 as YYNGEE. This CDR3 has 15 amino acids. The CDR3 reads CASSPDSFSNQPQHF. CDR3 in DNA: TGTGCCAGCAGCCCAGACAGCTTTAGCAATCAGCCCCAGCATTTT.

This clone was observed a single time. The chain uses TRBV6-2 or TRBV6-3 and TRBJ1-6, with TRBD1 matching over 12 bases. This CDR3 contains 15 residues. Germline-derived CDR1 and CDR2 are MNHEY and SVGEGT. The trim removed 5 bases at V and 10 bases at J, leaving 6 bases unmatched. CDR3 sequence reads: CASSGTGGVRSPLHF. In nucleotides, the CDR3 is TGTGCCAGCAGTGGGACAGGGGGCGTTCGATCACCCCTCCACTTT.

The V gene is TRBV6-2 or TRBV6-3, the J gene TRBJ2-3, with TRBD2 matching 8 bases. The trim removed 6 bases at V and 9 bases at J, leaving 5 bases unmatched. This CDR3 has 12 residues. The germline V gene has CDR1 MNHEY and CDR2 SVGEGT. CDR3 sequence reads: CASSPGGRTQYF. For the CDR3, the DNA is TGTGCCAGCAGCCCGGGGGGGCGAACGCAGTATTTT.

This clone appeared once. V is TRBV10-2 and J is TRBJ1-1; D possibly corresponds to TRBD1 (5 bases). The V and J ends lost 1 base and 5 bases respectively, with 14 bases between them. The V gene's germline CDR1 is WSHSY and CDR2 SAAADI. CDR3 size: 15 residues. CDR3 DNA: TGCGCCAGCAGTGAGTGGTTGGGGAGGGGTACTGAAGCTTTCTTT. It translates to CASSEWLGRGTEAFF.

This clone was detected a few times. The chain has TRBV27 and TRBJ2-7, with 9 bases that match TRBD2. With 6 bases clipped from V and 3 bases from J, the junction kept 9 bases outside the gene matches. The CDR3 is 15 amino acids. Per germline, CDR1 MNHEY and CDR2 SMNVEV (reference sequence). CDR3 sequence: CASSVSTSGNYEQYF. For the CDR3, the DNA is TGTGCCAGCAGCGTCTCGACTAGCGGAAACTACGAGCAGTACTTC.

This chain uses TRBV25-1 with TRBJ2-5; TRBD2 matches 11 bases. The junction had 7 bases not matched to a gene; V was cut back by 2 bases and J by 5 bases. Germline V CDR1 and CDR2: MGHDK, SYGVNS. The length of the CDR3 is 16 residues. This chain's CDR3 is CASSEISSGGRETQYF. The CDR3 DNA sequence: TGTGCCAGCAGTGAAATATCTAGCGGGGGGCGGGAGACCCAGTACTTC.

The genes are TRBV24-1 and TRBJ2-1, with TRBD2 matching 11 bases. The V segment lost 2 bases and the J segment 8 bases; nucleotides outside the gene matches: 4. Germline CDR1 reads KGHDR; CDR2 reads SFDVKD. The CDR3 loop spans 15 amino acids. In DNA, the CDR3 is TGTGCCACCAGTGATTGGTTAGCGGGGGGGGATGAGCAGTTCTTC. This encodes CATSDWLAGGDEQFF.